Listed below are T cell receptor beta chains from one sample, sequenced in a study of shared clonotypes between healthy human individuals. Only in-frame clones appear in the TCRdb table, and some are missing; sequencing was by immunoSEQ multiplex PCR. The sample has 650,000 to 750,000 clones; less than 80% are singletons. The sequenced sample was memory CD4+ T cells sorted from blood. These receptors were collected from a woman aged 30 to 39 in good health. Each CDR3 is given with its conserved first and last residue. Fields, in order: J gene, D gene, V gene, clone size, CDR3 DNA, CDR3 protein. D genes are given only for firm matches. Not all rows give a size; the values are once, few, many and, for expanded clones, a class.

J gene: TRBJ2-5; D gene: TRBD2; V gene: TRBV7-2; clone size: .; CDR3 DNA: TGTGCCAGCAGCCGAGGACTAGCGGGAGGGAGAGAGACCCAGTACTTC; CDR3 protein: CASSRGLAGGRETQYF
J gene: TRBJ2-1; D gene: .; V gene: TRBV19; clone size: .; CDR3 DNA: TGTGCCAGCAAAAGGGGGGTATTTTCCTACAATGAGCAGTTCTTC; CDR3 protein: CASKRGVFSYNEQFF
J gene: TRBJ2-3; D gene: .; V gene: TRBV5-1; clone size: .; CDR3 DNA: TGCGCCAGCAGCTTGGGTACAGGAGGCGATACGCAGTATTTT; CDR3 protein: CASSLGTGGDTQYF
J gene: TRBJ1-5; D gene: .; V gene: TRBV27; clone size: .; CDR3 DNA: TGTGCCAGCAGTTCCCCCTCCCGCGGGAGCAATCAGCCCCAGCATTTT; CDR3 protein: CASSSPSRGSNQPQHF
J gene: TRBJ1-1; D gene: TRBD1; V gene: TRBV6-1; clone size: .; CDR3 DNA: TGTGCCAGCAGTGATCCGGGACAGGGCCTGAACACTGAAGCTTTCTTT; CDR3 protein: CASSDPGQGLNTEAFF
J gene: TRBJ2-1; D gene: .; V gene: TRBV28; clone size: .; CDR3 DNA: TGTGCCAGCAGGGGAGGTGAGCAGTTCTTC; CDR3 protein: CASRGGEQFF
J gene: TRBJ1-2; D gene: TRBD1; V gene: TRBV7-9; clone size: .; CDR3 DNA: TGTGCCAGCAGCTTAGCGGGGGGACAGAGCTATGGCTACACCTTC; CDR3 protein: CASSLAGGQSYGYTF
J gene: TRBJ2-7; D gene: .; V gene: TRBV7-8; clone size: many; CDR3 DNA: TGTGCCAGCAGCTTAGCTTTCTTACCGACTCCCCAATTGCCTTACGAGCAGTACTTC; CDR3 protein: CASSLAFLPTPQLPYEQYF
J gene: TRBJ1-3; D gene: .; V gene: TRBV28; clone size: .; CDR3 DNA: TGTGCCAGCAGTTTATGGCGAAGCAGCTCTGGAAACACCATATATTTT; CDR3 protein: CASSLWRSSSGNTIYF
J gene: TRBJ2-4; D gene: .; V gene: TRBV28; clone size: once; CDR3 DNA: TGTGCCAGCAGTTTATTACGGCGAAACATTCAGTACTTC; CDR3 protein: CASSLLRRNIQYF
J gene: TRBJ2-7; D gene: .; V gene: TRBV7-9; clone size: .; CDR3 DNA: TGTGCCAGCAGCTTTCCCGGTGGCAGCGAGCAGTACTTC; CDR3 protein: CASSFPGGSEQYF
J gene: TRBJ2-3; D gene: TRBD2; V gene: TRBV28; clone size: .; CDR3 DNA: TGTGCCAGCAGTCCAGGACTAGCGGGCACAGATACGCAGTATTTT; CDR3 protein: CASSPGLAGTDTQYF
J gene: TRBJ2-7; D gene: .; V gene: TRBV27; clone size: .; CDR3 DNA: TGTGCCAGCAGTTTATTCAGGGGAATCTCCTACGAGCAGTACTTC; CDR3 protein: CASSLFRGISYEQYF
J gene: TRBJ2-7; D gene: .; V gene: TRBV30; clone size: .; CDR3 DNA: TGTGCCTGGAGTCTAGGGGTGGGCGAGCAGTACTTC; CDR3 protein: CAWSLGVGEQYF
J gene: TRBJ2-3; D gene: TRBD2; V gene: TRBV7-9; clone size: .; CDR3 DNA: TGTGCCAGCAGCTTAGCCTGGAGCGGGAGAGGTGATACGCAGTATTTT; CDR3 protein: CASSLAWSGRGDTQYF
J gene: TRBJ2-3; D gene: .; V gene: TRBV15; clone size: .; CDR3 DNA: TGTGCCACCAGCAGAGATATGTCAGGTCTGGCCACAGATACGCAGTATTTT; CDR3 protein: CATSRDMSGLATDTQYF
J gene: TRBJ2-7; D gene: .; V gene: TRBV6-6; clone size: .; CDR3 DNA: TGTGCCAGCCATGGTGATGGGAAAGAGCAGTACTTC; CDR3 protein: CASHGDGKEQYF
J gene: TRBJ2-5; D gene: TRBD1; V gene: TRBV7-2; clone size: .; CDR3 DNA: TGTGCCAGCAGTCAAGGGGGCGCAGAGACCCAGTACTTC; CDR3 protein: CASSQGGAETQYF
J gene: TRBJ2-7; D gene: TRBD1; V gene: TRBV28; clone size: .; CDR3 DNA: TGTGCCAGCACCCAAGGACAGGAAACCTACGAGCAGTACTTC; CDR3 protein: CASTQGQETYEQYF
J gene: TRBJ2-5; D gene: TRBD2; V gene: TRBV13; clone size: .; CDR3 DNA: TGTGCCAGCAGCTCCAGCGGTCCGCTGGGCGGGAGAGGAGAGACCCAGTACTTC; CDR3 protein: CASSSSGPLGGRGETQYF
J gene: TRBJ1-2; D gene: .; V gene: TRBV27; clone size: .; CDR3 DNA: TGTGCCAGCAGTTTGACCGAAAACTATGGCTACACCTTC; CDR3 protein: CASSLTENYGYTF
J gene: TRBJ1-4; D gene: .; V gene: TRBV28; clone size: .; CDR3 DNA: TGTGCCAGCAGTTTGTATAGTCGGCAAGCTAATGAAAAACTGTTTTTT; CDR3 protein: CASSLYSRQANEKLFF
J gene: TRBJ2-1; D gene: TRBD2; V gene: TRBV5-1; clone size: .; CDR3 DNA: TGCGCCAGCAGCTCTAGCGGGACGAGCTCCTACAATGAGCAGTTCTTC; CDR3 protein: CASSSSGTSSYNEQFF
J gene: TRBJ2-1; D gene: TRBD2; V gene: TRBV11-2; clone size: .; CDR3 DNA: TGTGCCAGCAGACCCACGGCAGGACTAGCGGAAATCAATGAGCAGTTCTTC; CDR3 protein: CASRPTAGLAEINEQFF
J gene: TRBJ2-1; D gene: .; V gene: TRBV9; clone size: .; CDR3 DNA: TGTGCCAGCAGCGTAGTTGGGGTAAGCTCCTACAATGAGCAGTTCTTC; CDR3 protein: CASSVVGVSSYNEQFF